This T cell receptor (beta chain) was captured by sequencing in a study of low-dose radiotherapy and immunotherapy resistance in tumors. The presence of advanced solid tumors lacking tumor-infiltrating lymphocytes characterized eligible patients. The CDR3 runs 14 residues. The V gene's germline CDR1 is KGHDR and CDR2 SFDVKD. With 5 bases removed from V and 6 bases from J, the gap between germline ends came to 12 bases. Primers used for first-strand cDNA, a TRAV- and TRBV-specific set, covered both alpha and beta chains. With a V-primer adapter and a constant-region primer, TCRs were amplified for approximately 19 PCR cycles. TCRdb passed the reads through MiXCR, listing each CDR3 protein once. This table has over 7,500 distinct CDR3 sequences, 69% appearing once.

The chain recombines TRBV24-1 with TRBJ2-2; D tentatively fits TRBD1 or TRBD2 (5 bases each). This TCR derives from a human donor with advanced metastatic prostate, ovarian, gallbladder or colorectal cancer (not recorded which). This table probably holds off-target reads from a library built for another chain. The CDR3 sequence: CATSVAGSPGELFF. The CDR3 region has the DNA TGTGCCACCAGTGTCGCAGGGAGCCCCGGGGAGCTGTTTTTT.